Listed below are T cell receptor beta chains from one sample, sequenced in a study of T cell responses to AZD1222 COVID-19 vaccine. The assay was immunoSEQ multiplex PCR, and TCRdb's table has in-frame clones only and misses some. The profile covers tens of thousands of clones, with 80% to 90% appearing a single time and 7.5% to 10% taken by the ten largest. This specimen was peripheral blood, taken 28 days after the second AZD1222 dose. The origin of the receptors is an adult who received the AZD1222 COVID-19 vaccine. The CDR3 runs from the conserved cysteine through the conserved F or W. D genes are given only for firm matches. A clone size is listed for some rows: how often the clone was seen (once, few, many), or a class if it is expanded.

CDR3 DNA | CDR3 protein | clone size | D gene | J gene | V gene | CDR3 length
TGTGCCAGCAGCTTGGGGGGACAGGGCTATAATTCACCCCTCCACTTT | CASSLGGQGYNSPLHF | NA | TRBD1 | TRBJ1-6 | TRBV5-4 | 16
TGTGCCATATCACAGGGTTTAGAGACCCAGTACTTC | CAISQGLETQYF | NA | NA | TRBJ2-5 | TRBV6-6 | 12
TGTGCCAGCTCACCAGCGGTCGCCGGGGAGCTGTTTTTT | CASSPAVAGELFF | NA | NA | TRBJ2-2 | TRBV18 | 13
TGTGCCAGCAGCAGCGGGACCGGGGAGCTGTTTTTT | CASSSGTGELFF | NA | NA | TRBJ2-2 | TRBV6-5 | 12
TGTGCCAGCAGCTTGACTAGCGACCGGGGAGATACGCAGTATTTT | CASSLTSDRGDTQYF | NA | TRBD2 | TRBJ2-3 | TRBV7-2 | 15
TGCGCCAGCCAGGCACACGTGAACACCGGGGAGCTGTTTTTT | CASQAHVNTGELFF | NA | NA | TRBJ2-2 | TRBV5-1 | 14
TGTGCCAGCAGCGCACCCGACAGGGTACTAGGCTATGGCTACACCTTC | CASSAPDRVLGYGYTF | NA | TRBD1 | TRBJ1-2 | TRBV7-9 | 16
TGCGCCAGCAGCTCCTACGGGACATCTGAAGCTTTCTTT | CASSSYGTSEAFF | NA | NA | TRBJ1-1 | TRBV5-1 | 13
TGTGCCAGCAGCCGTTCCCAGGGACAGGGGGCATGGGCTTTCTTT | CASSRSQGQGAWAFF | NA | TRBD1 | TRBJ1-1 | TRBV7-2 | 15
TGTGCCAGCTCACCTGACGGTGCAACTAATGAAAAACTGTTTTTT | CASSPDGATNEKLFF | large | NA | TRBJ1-4 | TRBV18 | 15
TGTGCCAGCAGCCATAACCCTCGGGGGTTCGCGAACACCGGGGAGCTGTTTTTT | CASSHNPRGFANTGELFF | NA | NA | TRBJ2-2 | TRBV3-1/TRBV3-2 | 18
TGTGCCAGCAGCCAAGGGGTCTTCGACAGGGGAAACACCATATATTTT | CASSQGVFDRGNTIYF | NA | NA | TRBJ1-3 | TRBV4-2 | 16
TGTGCCAGCTCGTCGGACAGGGCGGGGTATGGCTACACCTTC | CASSSDRAGYGYTF | NA | TRBD1 | TRBJ1-2 | TRBV18 | 14
TGTGCCAGCAGCGTAGGGGCCCACGACGGTTATGGCTACACCTTC | CASSVGAHDGYGYTF | NA | NA | TRBJ1-2 | TRBV9 | 15
TGTGCCAGCAGCCACCCGGGGCAGTCCTACGAGCAGTACTTC | CASSHPGQSYEQYF | NA | NA | TRBJ2-7 | TRBV5-6 | 14
TGTGCCAGCAGCTTTTGGACAGAACCTGGCTACACCTTC | CASSFWTEPGYTF | NA | NA | TRBJ1-2 | TRBV5-6 | 13
TGTGCCAGCACCAGGGGGTTGGATACGCAGTATTTT | CASTRGLDTQYF | NA | TRBD1 | TRBJ2-3 | TRBV3-1/TRBV3-2 | 12
TGTGCCAGCAGTGAAGAACTAGTTGGTGAGCAGTTCTTC | CASSEELVGEQFF | NA | NA | TRBJ2-1 | TRBV2 | 13
TGTGCCAGCAGTGAAACAGACAGTTACGAGCAGTACTTC | CASSETDSYEQYF | NA | NA | TRBJ2-7 | TRBV6-1 | 13
TGTGCCAGCAGCCCCAATGGAGTGGAGACCCAGTACTTC | CASSPNGVETQYF | NA | NA | TRBJ2-5 | TRBV6-2/TRBV6-3 | 13
TGTGCCAGCAGCACCCGGGACAGTTTACAAGAGACCCAGTACTTC | CASSTRDSLQETQYF | NA | TRBD1 | TRBJ2-5 | TRBV9 | 15
TGTGCCAGCAGTTATAGTGGCACCGGGGAGCTGTTTTTT | CASSYSGTGELFF | NA | NA | TRBJ2-2 | TRBV6-2/TRBV6-3 | 13
TGTGCCAGCTCACCATATTCGTGGGGCCAGGACTTC | CASSPYSWGQDF | once | NA | TRBJ2-7 | TRBV18 | 12
TGCGCCAGCAGCCCAGACAGGGGCCGGACCTCCTATGGCTACACCTTC | CASSPDRGRTSYGYTF | NA | TRBD1 | TRBJ1-2 | TRBV4-3 | 16